Listed below are T cell receptor delta chains from one sample, sequenced in a study of delta chain sequences of gamma delta T cells. TCRdb redid the clone calls on the 5' RACE reads with CATT. The data hold 2,000 to 3,000 delta-chain clones, with approximately 30% observed a single time. The sequenced sample was either unsorted cells or a sorted T cell fraction (not recorded which). The source is a human donor in good health. Each CDR3 is given without its conserved first and last residue. Fields, in order: J gene, V gene, CDR3 protein.

J: TRDJ1; V: TRDV2; CDR3: ACDPLGRKADKLI
J: TRDJ3; V: TRDV2; CDR3: ACDSGFPTGGPSSWDTRQMF
J: TRDJ1; V: TRDV2; CDR3: ACDTLDPKNELAGGSSYTDKLI
J: TRDJ1; V: TRDV2; CDR3: ACDTLLGDTKGLI
J: TRDJ1; V: TRDV2; CDR3: ACDPILGDTRYTDKLI
J: TRDJ3; V: TRDV2; CDR3: ACDTGGYERSWDTRQMF
J: TRDJ3; V: TRDV2; CDR3: ACDSPGAPSSWDTRQMF
J: TRDJ1; V: TRDV2; CDR3: ACEPLGVYTDKLI
J: TRDJ3; V: TRDV2; CDR3: ACDTGNWGTSSWGTRQMF
J: TRDJ1; V: TRDV2; CDR3: ACDTVGGGTDKLI
J: TRDJ1; V: TRDV2; CDR3: ACDSILGDTKTDKLI
J: TRDJ1; V: TRDV2; CDR3: ACDTIGTGGGTLDKLI
J: TRDJ1; V: TRDV2; CDR3: ACDTILGDQRFNSDKLI
J: TRDJ1; V: TRDV2; CDR3: ACDGILGETYTDKLI
J: TRDJ1; V: TRDV2; CDR3: ACDRILGDTKYTDKLI
J: TRDJ1; V: TRDV2; CDR3: ACLGIQTDKLI
J: TRDJ1; V: TRDV2; CDR3: ACDTLDGGNNRFYTDKLT
J: TRDJ3; V: TRDV2; CDR3: ACDTVPAGSWDTRQMF
J: TRDJ3; V: TRDV2; CDR3: ACDTVGGGPLSSWDTRQMF
J: TRDJ1; V: TRDV2; CDR3: ACDTGFGVKADKLI
J: TRDJ1; V: TRDV2; CDR3: ACDTVGGYASTDKLI
J: TRDJ1; V: TRDV2; CDR3: ACDTLTGGRYTDKLI
J: TRDJ1; V: TRDV2; CDR3: ACDRVLGAPYTDKLI
J: TRDJ1; V: TRDV2; CDR3: ACAPIVQSLLGEYTDKLI
J: TRDJ1; V: TRDV2; CDR3: ACDKLGDTDKLI
J: TRDJ1; V: TRDV2; CDR3: ACDTVGGYTDKLI
J: TRDJ1; V: TRDV2; CDR3: ACDPLILGDAVTDKLI
J: TRDJ1; V: TRDV2; CDR3: ACDTEFAGGPETDKLI
J: TRDJ1; V: TRDV2; CDR3: ACDRITGGYAGPDKLI
J: TRDJ1; V: TRDV2; CDR3: ACDPLLLGDSLHNTDKLI
J: TRDJ1; V: TRDV2; CDR3: ACDRIGNPGHTDKLI
J: TRDJ3; V: TRDV2; CDR3: ACDMLGKKEWDTRQMF
J: TRDJ1; V: TRDV2; CDR3: ACDTGGLLGEPQYTDKLI
J: TRDJ1; V: TRDV2; CDR3: ACDAAWNPGGDKLI
J: TRDJ3; V: TRDV2; CDR3: ACDTGGYGPSSWDTRQMF
J: TRDJ3; V: TRDV2; CDR3: ACDTPTGGTASWDTRQMF
J: TRDJ1; V: TRDV2; CDR3: ACDLLGEGLYTDKLI
J: TRDJ1; V: TRDV2; CDR3: ACDTADLSGSTRRTDKLI
J: TRDJ1; V: TRDV2; CDR3: ACDTLQDFPGGTDKLI
J: TRDJ1; V: TRDV2; CDR3: ACDTAGTSYKVLGDTEVNRLI
J: TRDJ1; V: TRDV2; CDR3: ACDVLGDTGDKLI
J: TRDJ1; V: TRDV2; CDR3: ACDTSFSGRTDKLI
J: TRDJ1; V: TRDV2; CDR3: ACDTVEANGGLRGDKLI
J: TRDJ1; V: TRDV2; CDR3: ACDTVPGASRGVTDKLI
J: TRDJ3; V: TRDV2; CDR3: ACDPTTGWGPSSWDTRQMF
J: TRDJ3; V: TRDV2; CDR3: ACDTMYGVAGQEGYSNSWDTRQMF
J: TRDJ1; V: TRDV2; CDR3: ACDPILGDTILSSAKLI
J: TRDJ3; V: TRDV2; CDR3: ACDSTVGSWDTRQMF
J: TRDJ1; V: TRDV2; CDR3: ACDTAGARGDKLI
J: TRDJ1; V: TRDV2; CDR3: ACDTVLGSRSYTDKLI
J: TRDJ1; V: TRDV2; CDR3: ACDTVLGTGYTDKLI
J: TRDJ1; V: TRDV2; CDR3: ACDPVLGTDKLI
J: TRDJ1; V: TRDV2; CDR3: ACDSVLGDTLDDKLI